These 7 T cell receptor beta chains originate from one sample sequenced in a study of blood T cell repertoires in COVID-19. Clones were read by immunoSEQ multiplex PCR, and TCRdb kept only the in-frame ones, dropping some. The table has roughly 91,000 clones, approximately 79% seen once; the top ten hold over 9%. The source material was peripheral blood. These receptor sequences come from a man aged 65 to 85 with acute or convalescent COVID-19.

This chain links TRBV6-2 or TRBV6-3 with TRBJ1-4; 7 nucleotides agree with TRBD1. Trimming cost V 5 bases and J 0 bases; bases outside gene matches: 0. In germline, CDR1 is MNHEY, CDR2 SVGEGT. CDR3 length equals 14 residues. The CDR3 here is CASSDRATNEKLFF. The CDR3 DNA sequence: TGTGCCAGCAGTGACAGGGCAACTAATGAAAAACTGTTTTTT.

J is TRBJ1-2 and V is TRBV21-1; the table's D call, TRBD1, has no DNA check behind it. TRBV21-1 is reported as a pseudogene. The CDR3 has 17 amino acids. Here the CDR3 DNA reads TGTGCCAGCACCTCAAAAGATGGACAGGGGTATACATACGGCTACACCTTC. The encoded protein is CASTSKDGQGYTYGYTF.

This clone has only a few counts. The rearrangement links TRBV18 to TRBJ1-1; 7 nucleotides line up with TRBD1. CDR3 length: 16 residues. Per the germline V gene, CDR1 is KGHSH and CDR2 is LQKENI. With V trimmed by 1 base and J by 8 bases, 13 bases remained unmatched. This chain's CDR3 is CASSPQLLRDSREAFF. The CDR3, as DNA: TGTGCCAGCTCACCACAACTACTAAGGGACAGCCGCGAAGCTTTCTTT.

The rearrangement joins TRBV7-9 to TRBJ2-3; D uncertain. This CDR3 has 14 residues. Germline V gene data show CDR1 as SEHNR and CDR2 as FQNEAQ (reference sequence). V was trimmed by 5 bases and J by 0 bases, leaving 9 bases between them. The CDR3 DNA is TGTGCCAGCAGCGCGACACTTAGCACAGATACGCAGTATTTT. Protein: CASSATLSTDTQYF.

The V gene is TRBV3-1 (or the pseudogene TRBV3-2), the J gene TRBJ1-2; TRBD1 might be the D (5 bases). Between the trimmed V and J ends, which lost 4 bases and 4 bases, there was a span of 13 bases. Germline lookup yields CDR1 LGHDT and CDR2 YNNKEL (reference sequence). The CDR3 covers 14 residues. Here the CDR3 DNA reads TGTGCCAGCAGCCTTTCCGACAGCTCCTATGGCTACACCTTC. Amino acid sequence: CASSLSDSSYGYTF.

The V and J genes are TRBV21-1 and TRBJ1-2; the listed D gene, TRBD1, was not tested against the DNA. TRBV21-1 is given as a pseudogene. CDR3 size: 16 residues. The chain's CDR3 is CASSKEFGQANYGYTF. CDR3 bases: TGTGCCAGCAGCAAAGAGTTCGGACAGGCAAACTATGGCTACACCTTC.

This chain joins TRBV28 and TRBJ1-4, with D possibly being TRBD1 (6 bases). The V and J ends lost 4 bases and 7 bases respectively, with 19 bases between them. Looked up from germline, CDR1 is MDHEN and CDR2 is SYDVKM. The CDR3 loop spans 16 amino acids. The CDR3 sequence is CASSSAGETGSEKLFF. CDR3 coding DNA: TGTGCCAGCAGTTCGGCAGGGGAAACGGGAAGTGAAAAACTGTTTTTT.